Listed here are 9 T cell receptor beta chains from one sample, sequenced in a study of technical replicates of blood from a handful of donors. The data were produced by immunoSEQ multiplex PCR, yet TCRdb's version contains in-frame clones alone and is incomplete. In the table there are tens of thousands of clones, around 95% of which are singletons. Sequencing was carried out using PBMCs. The receptor set was obtained from a human donor in good health. Some clones in this sample may be carry-over from other donors' samples.

The V call is TRBV30, the J call TRBJ2-2, with D perhaps TRBD2 (6 bases). The CDR3 runs 14 residues. The V gene's germline CDR1 is GTSNPN and CDR2 SVGIG (reference sequence). Trimming shortened V by 2 bases and J by 5 bases, and 12 bases separated the two germline ends. The CDR3 sequence: CAWSHDGLTGELFF. The CDR3 DNA sequence: TGTGCCTGGAGTCACGACGGACTAACCGGGGAGCTGTTTTTT.

The V and J genes are TRBV7-8 and TRBJ2-7; a weak D match, TRBD2 (5 bases). The V gene's germline CDR1 is SGHVS and CDR2 FQNEAQ. There are 14 residues in the CDR3. The V end was cut by 6 bases, the J end by 3 bases, with 15 bases between. The CDR3 DNA is TGTGCCAGCAGTTGGAGCGGTATTTACTACGAGCAGTACTTC. Translation: CASSWSGIYYEQYF.

This chain links TRBV29-1 with TRBJ2-7, with 9 bases aligning to TRBD1. The CDR3 loop spans 12 amino acids. Germline loops: CDR1 SQVTM, CDR2 ANQGSEA. With V trimmed by 6 bases and J by 4 bases, 4 bases remained unmatched. The CDR3: CSVPGQGYEQYF. The CDR3 DNA reads as TGCAGCGTACCGGGACAGGGATACGAGCAGTACTTC.

The rearrangement uses TRBV2 and TRBJ1-4; 8 positions match TRBD1. J lost 2 bases, V lost 6 bases, and 5 bases had no gene match. Germline V gene lookup returns CDR1 SNHLY and CDR2 FYNNEI. The CDR3 has 15 residues. CDR3 in amino acids: CASSGQGLTNEKLFF. The DNA for the CDR3 is TGTGCCAGCAGCGGACAGGGTTTGACTAATGAAAAACTGTTTTTT.

The V gene is TRBV7-9, the J gene TRBJ2-3; possible D gene TRBD1, 6 bases. The V gene's germline CDR1 is SEHNR and CDR2 FQNEAQ (reference sequence). Trimming removed 3 bases from V and 1 base from J, with 11 bases in between. This CDR3 has 15 residues. CDR3 nucleotides: TGTGCCAGCAGCTTCAACAGGGACGGCACAGATACGCAGTATTTT. This sequence encodes CASSFNRDGTDTQYF.

The rearrangement uses TRBV7-2 and TRBJ1-1; D perhaps matches TRBD1 (5 bases). V was shortened by 3 bases and J by 7 bases, with 15 bases between the two germline ends. Germline CDR1 reads SGHTA; CDR2 reads FQGNSA. CDR3 size: 14 residues. CDR3 nucleotide sequence: TGTGCCAGCAGCTTGGGGTGGTTAGGGGTTGAAGCTTTCTTT. It encodes CASSLGWLGVEAFF.

The chain combines TRBV5-1 with TRBJ2-2; 9 nucleotides agree with TRBD2. V was pared by 0 bases and J by 7 bases, with 10 bases of the junction left unmatched. The CDR3 consists of 17 residues. Germline CDR1 and CDR2: SGHRS and YFSETQ. This CDR3 reads CASSLESPGLAGGELFF. CDR3 DNA: TGCGCCAGCAGCTTGGAATCTCCGGGACTAGCTGGCGGGGAGCTGTTTTTT.

The chain uses TRBV5-1 and TRBJ2-5; maybe TRBD2 (7 bases). V dropped 4 bases and J dropped 4 bases, with 17 bases sitting between them. The CDR3 is 15 amino acids. Germline V gene lookup returns CDR1 SGHRS and CDR2 YFSETQ. The CDR3 is CASSMNPGEGETQYF. CDR3 nucleotide sequence: TGCGCCAGCAGCATGAACCCAGGGGAGGGAGAGACCCAGTACTTC. Together with reference TRBV5-1 and TRBJ2-5, the CDR3 gives the full variable domain: KAGVTQTPRYLIKTRGQQVTLSCSPISGHRSVSWYQQTPGQGLQFLFEYFSETQRNKGNFPGRFSGRQFSNSRSEMNVSTLELGDSALYLCASSMNPGEGETQYFGPGTRLLVL.

V gene TRBV5-4 combines with J gene TRBJ2-3, with TRBD2 identical over 8 bases. Per germline, CDR1 SGHNT and CDR2 YYREEE (reference sequence). The CDR3 has 17 amino acids. V lost 2 bases to trimming and J lost 5 bases; unmatched junction nucleotides: 13. CDR3 in DNA: TGTGCCAGCAGCTTCCCCTACGGGGGGGGAGTACGAGATACGCAGTATTTT. The encoded protein is CASSFPYGGGVRDTQYF.